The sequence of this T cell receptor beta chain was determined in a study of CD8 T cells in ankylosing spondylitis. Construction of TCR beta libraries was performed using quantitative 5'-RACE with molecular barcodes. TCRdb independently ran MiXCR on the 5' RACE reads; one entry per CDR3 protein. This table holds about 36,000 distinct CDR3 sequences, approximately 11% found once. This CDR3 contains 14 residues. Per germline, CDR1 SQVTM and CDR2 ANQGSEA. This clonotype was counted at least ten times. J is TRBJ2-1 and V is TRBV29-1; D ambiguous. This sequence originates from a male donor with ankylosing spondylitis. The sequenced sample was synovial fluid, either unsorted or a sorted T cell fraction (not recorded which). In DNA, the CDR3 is TGCAGTGTCGTCCACCCAGGCCTGGGCCGTGAGCAGTTCTTC. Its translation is CSVVHPGLGREQFF.